The 19 T cell receptor beta chains below all came from one sample that was sequenced in a study of blood T cell repertoires in COVID-19. TCRdb's table, derived via immunoSEQ multiplex PCR, lists solely in-frame clones and lacks some. This sample yields 55,000 to 90,000 clones, of which 91% are seen a single time; about an eighth belongs to the top ten. The sample comprised peripheral blood. These receptors came from a human donor with active COVID-19. The donor label of this sample is uncertain.

The rearrangement joins TRBV2 to TRBJ1-2; 8 positions match TRBD1. The CDR3 sequence is 14 residues long. The V segment lost 6 bases and the J segment 8 bases; nucleotides outside the gene matches: 11. From germline, CDR1 is SNHLY and CDR2 FYNNEI. The CDR3 bases are TGTGCCAGCAGATATCGGACAGGGCCGAGCGGCTACACCTTC. It translates to CASRYRTGPSGYTF.

J is TRBJ2-4 and V is TRBV27; D perhaps matches TRBD1 (6 bases). Trimming pared 5 bases from V and 1 base from J, leaving 12 bases between. Germline V gives CDR1 MNHEY, CDR2 SMNVEV (reference sequence). The CDR3 totals 15 residues. CDR3 region: CASSANRVAKNIQYF. The CDR3 nucleotides read TGTGCCAGCAGTGCCAACAGGGTTGCCAAAAACATTCAGTACTTC.

This chain uses TRBV29-1 with TRBJ2-7; perhaps TRBD1 as D (7 bases). CDR3 size: 15 residues. CDR1 and CDR2 (germline): SQVTM, ANQGSEA. Trimming removed 0 bases at V and 3 bases at J, with 15 bases between. The CDR3 spells CSVEDQAGGNYEQYF. The CDR3 coding sequence is TGCAGCGTTGAAGATCAGGCAGGGGGGAACTACGAGCAGTACTTC.

The J gene is TRBJ2-3, the V gene TRBV25-1, with 9 bases that match TRBD2. The CDR3 sequence is 18 residues long. CDR1 and CDR2 (germline): MGHDK, SYGVNS. The junction had 10 bases not matched to a gene; V was cut back by 2 bases and J by 1 base. CDR3 DNA sequence: TGTGCCAGCAGTGAAGTTTATGGCGGGAGGGGTGGCACAGATACGCAGTATTTT. This sequence encodes CASSEVYGGRGGTDTQYF.

The chain employs TRBV20-1 and TRBJ2-7, with 10 bases lining up with TRBD2. V dropped 3 bases and J dropped 7; count of bases not matched to a gene: 9. CDR3 length equals 14 residues. Germline CDR1 and CDR2: DFQATT and SNEGSKA (reference sequence). The CDR3 loop reads CSASPSGSWREQYF. The CDR3 region has the DNA TGCAGTGCTAGTCCTAGCGGGAGTTGGCGAGAGCAGTACTTC.

The chain carries TRBV5-5 and TRBJ2-1, with D maybe TRBD2 (6 bases). V was trimmed by 5 bases and J by 0 bases, leaving 12 bases between them. The CDR3 spans 15 residues. The germline V gene has CDR1 SGHKS and CDR2 YYEKEE (reference sequence). The DNA of the CDR3 is TGTGCCAGCAGGATGGGGGAGGCCTCCTACAATGAGCAGTTCTTC. Translation gives CASRMGEASYNEQFF.

The V call is TRBV11-2, the J call TRBJ1-2; maybe TRBD1 (5 bases). Germline V CDR1 and CDR2: SGHAT, FQNNGV. Trimming removed 4 bases from V and 5 bases from J, with 17 bases in between. The CDR3 has 15 amino acids. The CDR3 DNA follows: TGTGCCAGCAGCTGGGGATCAGGGAACCCTTATGGCTACACCTTC. Translating it yields CASSWGSGNPYGYTF.

The chain recombines TRBV15 with TRBJ2-7, with 7 positions matching TRBD2. Germline lookup yields CDR1 LNHNV and CDR2 YYDKDF (reference sequence). The CDR3 loop spans 14 amino acids. After removal of 3 bases from V and 2 bases from J, the junction contained 4 bases not matched to a gene. CDR3 bases: TGTGCCACCAGCAGGGGACTACCACCCTACGAGCAGTACTTC. Amino acids: CATSRGLPPYEQYF.

The rearrangement uses TRBV6-5 and TRBJ2-5, with 7 positions matching TRBD1. Per the germline V gene, CDR1 is MNHEY and CDR2 is SVGAGI. The CDR3 contains 14 residues. Trimming took 3 bases from V and 0 from J; bases not matched to a gene: 1. The CDR3 DNA sequence: TGTGCCAGCAGTTATGACAGGGACCAAGAGACCCAGTACTTC. It specifies CASSYDRDQETQYF.

The chain recombines TRBV28 with TRBJ2-1; D is possibly TRBD1 (5 bases). Germline lookup yields CDR1 MDHEN and CDR2 SYDVKM. This CDR3 spans 12 amino acids. V gave up 7 bases and J gave up 2 bases, with 6 bases separating them. CDR3 coding DNA: TGTGCCAGCAAGACAGCCTACAATGAGCAGTTCTTC. This sequence encodes CASKTAYNEQFF.

CDR3 DNA: TGTGCCAGCAGTCCGGGACAGGGTAGCAACGAGCAGTACTTC. Encoded protein: CASSPGQGSNEQYF. This chain links TRBV6-6 with TRBJ2-7, with 9 bases identical to TRBD1. In germline, CDR1 is MNHNY, CDR2 SVGAGI (reference sequence). Losses at the gene ends were 5 bases for V and 5 bases for J; bases not matched to a gene: 7. CDR3 length: 14 amino acids.

V is TRBV7-2 and J is TRBJ2-3, with 7 bases that match TRBD2. Germline V gives CDR1 SGHTA, CDR2 FQGNSA. V lost 2 bases and J lost 2; bases outside the gene matches: 7. CDR3 length: 16 amino acids. Written as DNA, the CDR3 is TGTGCCAGCAGCTTACAGGTGGGAGGGTCCACAGATACGCAGTATTTT. The encoded protein is CASSLQVGGSTDTQYF.

The chain joins TRBV5-5 to TRBJ2-3, with a possible D match to TRBD2 (5 bases). V dropped 5 bases and J dropped 1 base, with 17 bases sitting between them. In germline, CDR1 is SGHKS, CDR2 YYEKEE (reference sequence). This CDR3 region has 16 residues. This CDR3 is CASRRDIPRGTDTQYF. CDR3 DNA: TGTGCCAGCAGGAGGGATATCCCAAGGGGCACAGATACGCAGTATTTT.

The chain joins TRBV5-1 to TRBJ2-1, with a possible D match to TRBD2 (6 bases). With 0 bases removed from V and 7 bases from J, the gap between germline ends came to 14 bases. The CDR3 covers 15 residues. Per the germline V gene, CDR1 is SGHRS and CDR2 is YFSETQ. The CDR3 here is CASSLGGTPENEQFF. The CDR3 nucleotides are TGCGCCAGCAGCTTGGGCGGGACCCCGGAGAATGAGCAGTTCTTC.

The rearrangement links TRBV7-9 to TRBJ2-2; TRBD1 agrees at 9 bases. The germline gives CDR1 SEHNR, CDR2 FQNEAQ (reference sequence). The J segment lost 6 bases and the V segment lost 5 bases, leaving 13 bases of the junction unmatched. This CDR3 is built from 17 residues. CDR3 region: CASSKNPGTGNPGELFF. CDR3 sequence (DNA): TGTGCCAGCAGCAAGAATCCCGGGACAGGGAATCCCGGGGAGCTGTTTTTT.

The CDR3 loop reads CASSLPQGGRGYGYTF. The CDR3 nucleotides are TGCGCCAGCAGCTTGCCCCAAGGGGGCAGGGGCTATGGCTACACCTTC. The rearrangement links TRBV5-1 to TRBJ1-2; 7 nucleotides agree with TRBD1. The germline gives CDR1 SGHRS, CDR2 YFSETQ. This CDR3 spans 16 amino acids. J gave up 4 bases and V 1 base, and 10 bases lay outside the gene matches.

This chain links TRBV3-1 (or the pseudogene TRBV3-2) with TRBJ2-7; possible D gene TRBD1, 5 bases. Per the germline V gene, CDR1 is LGHDT and CDR2 is YNNKEL (reference sequence). V was shortened by 9 bases and J by 0 bases, with 12 bases between the two germline ends. This CDR3 contains 13 residues. The CDR3 here is CASGHESSYEQYF. In DNA form, the CDR3 reads TGTGCCAGTGGACATGAATCCTCCTACGAGCAGTACTTC.

The rearrangement joins TRBV29-1 to TRBJ1-6; D might be TRBD1 (5 bases). The V end was cut by 4 bases, the J end by 5 bases, with 9 bases between. Germline CDR1 reads SQVTM; CDR2 reads ANQGSEA. The CDR3 has 13 residues. The CDR3 DNA reads TGCAGCGTTGGACAGTCTAATAATTCACCCCTCCACTTT. The encoded protein is CSVGQSNNSPLHF.

The chain has TRBV9 and TRBJ2-1, with 11 bases that match TRBD2. This CDR3 is built from 16 residues. Germline-derived CDR1 and CDR2 are SGDLS and YYNGEE. With 3 bases clipped from V and 9 bases from J, the junction kept 11 bases outside the gene matches. The CDR3 nucleotides read TGTGCCAGCAGCGCCACCGCGGGGCTAGCGGGAGGTGAGCAGTTCTTC. It specifies CASSATAGLAGGEQFF.